The 3 T cell receptor beta chains below were found in one sample sequenced in a study of blood T cell repertoires in COVID-19. This table comes from immunoSEQ multiplex PCR, and its TCRdb copy is limited to in-frame clones, with some not included. The repertoire has about 57,000 clones, about nine tenths of them found once; the top ten carry around 20%. Sequenced input: peripheral blood. The source is an elderly woman with COVID-19, enrolled during active disease.

The gene calls are TRBV5-4 and TRBJ1-2; 9 positions match TRBD1. The J segment lost 7 bases and the V segment lost 2 bases, leaving 3 bases of the junction unmatched. Germline assignment: CDR1 SGHNT and CDR2 YYREEE (reference sequence). The CDR3 is 13 residues long. Written as DNA, the CDR3 is TGTGCCAGCAGCTTTACAGGGGGCGGTGGCTACACCTTC. It is translated as CASSFTGGGGYTF.

The chain employs TRBV5-1 and TRBJ2-1, with 11 bases identical to TRBD2. The ends lost 1 base at V and 7 bases at J; junction bases unmatched: 10. Germline loops: CDR1 SGHRS, CDR2 YFSETQ. The CDR3 is 17 residues long. For the CDR3, the DNA is TGCGCCAGCAGCTTGTACCTTAGCGGGGGGGCCGAGAATGAGCAGTTCTTC. This gives the protein CASSLYLSGGAENEQFF.

The V call is TRBV5-1, the J call TRBJ2-7; TRBD2 might be the D (5 bases). The CDR3 spans 17 residues. V lost 0 bases and J 0 bases, leaving 16 bases between the germline ends. The germline V gene encodes CDR1 SGHRS and CDR2 YFSETQ. DNA of the CDR3: TGCGCCAGCAGCTTGGTAGAGGGAATACCGCCCTCCTACGAGCAGTACTTC. It translates to CASSLVEGIPPSYEQYF.